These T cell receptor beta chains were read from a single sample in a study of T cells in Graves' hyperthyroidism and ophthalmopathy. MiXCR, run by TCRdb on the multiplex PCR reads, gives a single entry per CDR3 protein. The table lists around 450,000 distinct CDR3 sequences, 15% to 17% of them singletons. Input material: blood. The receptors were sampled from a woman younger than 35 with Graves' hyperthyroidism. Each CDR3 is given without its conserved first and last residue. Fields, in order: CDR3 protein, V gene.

ASSSVQSTQY,TRBV12-3/TRBV12-4
ASSIGLLAVSYNEQF,TRBV19
ASSRGGQGIYGYT,TRBV28
SVRQGVSYEQY,TRBV29-1
ASSSRTGLSISYNEQF,TRBV11-2
ASSWGAGGNQPQH,TRBV5-1
ASSIAGPGELF,TRBV27
AISALLENTQY,TRBV10-3
ASTPSRDRDSPLH,TRBV12-3/TRBV12-4
SVAGTVGNTIY,TRBV29-1
SALLWHNNYGYT,TRBV20-1
ASSANSYNEQF,TRBV7-3
ASSYDRDYGYT,TRBV7-3
SARAYFSGGALPNTEAF,TRBV20-1
ASSKAIPNTGELF,TRBV28
SQARNRDTQY,TRBV20-1
ASIRDSSNTGELF,TRBV28
SAGGGALNEQF,TRBV20-1
SARAGSFEKLF,TRBV20-1
ASSSPYGGPAYEQY,TRBV6-2/TRBV6-3
ASSRIRGPPDTQY,TRBV4-3
ASSGLGGQPQH,TRBV6-1
SVELLSDRVTEAF,TRBV29-1
SVEGGTDSYEQY,TRBV29-1
SAKKGVWTEAF,TRBV20-1
ASRRETGRSYNEQF,TRBV6-1
ASSLVAGAFAF,TRBV5-4